This note documents a single T cell receptor beta chain sequence. Antigen unknown. A read error may account for a junction end that differs from germline. This entry belongs to a study of blood T cells in healthy people across ages. Study-wide context: About one barcoded beta molecule per two T cells was captured by template switching.

Germline-derived CDR1 and CDR2 are MNHEY and SVGEGT. This CDR3 spans 15 amino acids. For the second PCR, which ran for about 7 to 11 cycles, a sample-barcoded 5' primer and a J-beta primer mix were used. Via MiXCR, TCRdb re-called the 5' RACE reads, giving one row per CDR3 protein. The data contain some 1 million distinct CDR3 sequences, 45% of them singletons. General study points: Any conclusive comparison of naive versus antigen-experienced cells was prevented by using unsorted PBMCs.

Per-sample yields of isolated PBMCs were at least 6 million. The chain is built from TRBV6-2 or TRBV6-3 and TRBJ2-1, with TRBD2 identical over 8 bases. The sequenced sample consisted of blood. The receptor was isolated from a woman in her sixties or seventies in good health. CDR3 protein: CTSRPGTRFYNEQFF. The CDR3 DNA sequence: TGTACCAGCAGGCCCGGGACTAGGTTCTACAATGAGCAGTTCTTC.